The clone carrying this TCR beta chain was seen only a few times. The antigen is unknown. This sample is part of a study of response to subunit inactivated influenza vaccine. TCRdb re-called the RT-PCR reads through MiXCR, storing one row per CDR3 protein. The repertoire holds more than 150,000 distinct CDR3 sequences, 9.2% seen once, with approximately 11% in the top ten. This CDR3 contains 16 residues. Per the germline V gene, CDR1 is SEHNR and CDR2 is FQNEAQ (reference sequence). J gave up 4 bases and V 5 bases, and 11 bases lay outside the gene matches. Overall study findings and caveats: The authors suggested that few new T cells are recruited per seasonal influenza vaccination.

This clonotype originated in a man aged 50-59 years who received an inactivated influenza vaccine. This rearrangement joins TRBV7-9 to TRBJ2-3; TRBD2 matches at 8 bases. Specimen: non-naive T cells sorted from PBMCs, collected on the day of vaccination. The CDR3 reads CASSPIRGGSADTQYF. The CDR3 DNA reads TGTGCCAGCAGCCCGATTCGGGGGGGGTCAGCAGATACGCAGTATTTT.